The next 19 T cell receptor beta chains were all read from a single sample in a study of chemoradiotherapy in HPV16-positive cancers. Data came from immunoSEQ multiplex PCR; TCRdb stores just in-frame clones and leaves some out. The table has 15,000 to 20,000 clones, over 70% seen once. Sampling was conducted from a patient who underwent chemoradiotherapy. The receptors stem from a human donor with HPV-associated anogenital cancer.

V gene TRBV19 combines with J gene TRBJ2-7, with D uncertain. Germline values: CDR1 LNHDA, CDR2 SQIVND (reference sequence). Between the trimmed V and J ends, which lost 0 bases and 2 bases, there was a span of 8 bases. The CDR3 sequence is 14 residues long. The CDR3 DNA reads as TGTGCCAGTAGTATAGAACACAGACCCTACGAGCAGTACTTC. It encodes CASSIEHRPYEQYF.

The chain combines TRBV15 with TRBJ1-2; D is perhaps TRBD1 (5 bases). The CDR3 spans 14 residues. The V end was cut by 0 bases, the J end by 4 bases, with 9 bases between. The germline V gene has CDR1 LNHNV and CDR2 YYDKDF (reference sequence). The DNA for the CDR3 is TGTGCCACCAGCAGAGATCGGGGCAGCTATGGCTACACCTTC. It encodes CATSRDRGSYGYTF.

The chain joins TRBV10-3 to TRBJ2-2; TRBD1 matches 9 bases. The CDR3 has 14 amino acids. Trimming took 7 bases from V and 4 from J; bases not matched to a gene: 4. CDR1 is ENHRY and CDR2 is SYGVKD in the germline V gene. The chain's CDR3 is CAITGTGLTGELFF. CDR3 sequence (DNA): TGTGCCATCACTGGGACAGGGCTCACCGGGGAGCTGTTTTTT.

The table lists this clone with a count of one. CDR3 in amino acids: CASSQTTGNTEAFF. CDR3 in DNA: TGTGCCAGTAGCCAGACGACAGGGAACACTGAAGCTTTCTTT. The chain couples TRBV19 to TRBJ1-1; TRBD1 is a possible D gene (6 bases). The germline V and J ends were trimmed by 6 bases and 1 base, with 12 bases remaining between them. The CDR3 is made up of 14 amino acids. Germline values: CDR1 LNHDA, CDR2 SQIVND (reference sequence). The variable domain in full, completed from reference TRBV19 and TRBJ1-1, reads DGGITQSPKYLFRKEGQNVTLSCEQNLNHDAMYWYRQDPGQGLRLIYYSQIVNDFQKGDIAEGYSVSREKKESFPLTVTSAQKNPTAFYLCASSQTTGNTEAFFGQGTRLTVV.

This clone was recorded only once. The rearrangement links TRBV28 to TRBJ1-5; D gene ambiguous. This CDR3 contains 15 residues. Trimming took off 6 bases at V and 2 bases at J, with 14 bases between the two ends. Germline V lookup: CDR1 MDHEN, CDR2 SYDVKM. CDR3 sequence (DNA): TGTGCCAGCAGCAGACTCTCGTTGGGCAATCAGCCCCAGCATTTT. This translates into CASSRLSLGNQPQHF. The variable domain in full, with the rest retrieved from reference TRBV28 and TRBJ1-5, is DVKVTQSSRYLVKRTGEKVFLECVQDMDHENMFWYRQDPGLGLRLIYFSYDVKMKEKGDIPEGYSVSREKKERFSLILESASTNQTSMYLCASSRLSLGNQPQHFGDGTRLSIL.

CDR3 nucleotide sequence: TGTGCCAGCAGTAACCGAGGCACCCTCTCCTACGAGCAGTACTTC. Translation gives CASSNRGTLSYEQYF. The genes are TRBV11-2 and TRBJ2-7; no reliable D call. The CDR3 length is 15 residues. Germline V lookup: CDR1 SGHAT, CDR2 FQNNGV. V lost 6 bases, J lost 0 bases, and 15 bases lay in between.

The chain is built from TRBV6-5 and TRBJ2-2; D gene unclear. Per the germline V gene, CDR1 is MNHEY and CDR2 is SVGAGI. Trimming took off 5 bases at V and 8 bases at J, with 6 bases between the two ends. The length of the CDR3 is 11 residues. The CDR3 DNA is TGTGCCAGCAGTGTTGGTGGGGAGCTGTTTTTT. It encodes CASSVGGELFF.

The J gene is TRBJ2-1, the V gene TRBV18; 9 bases are a match to TRBD2. V lost 5 bases, J lost 0 bases, and 2 bases stayed unmatched. CDR1 KGHSH and CDR2 LQKENI come from the germline V gene. This CDR3 is 15 amino acids long. This CDR3 reads CASSGAGGSYNEQFF. The DNA for the CDR3 is TGTGCCAGCTCAGGAGCGGGGGGCTCCTACAATGAGCAGTTCTTC.

This rearrangement joins TRBV19 to TRBJ2-1; D is possibly TRBD2 (5 bases). The ends were cut back, 6 bases at V and 1 base at J, with 7 bases in the middle. CDR1 LNHDA and CDR2 SQIVND come from the germline V gene (reference sequence). This CDR3 is built from 13 residues. CDR3 protein: CASREASYNEQFF. In nucleotides, the CDR3 is TGTGCCAGTAGGGAGGCATCCTACAATGAGCAGTTCTTC.

A few counts support this clone. The genes are TRBV11-3 and TRBJ1-1, with unresolved D. This CDR3 has 13 residues. The V gene's germline CDR1 is SGHNT and CDR2 YENEEA. V was cut by 1 base and J by 9 bases, with 12 bases left in between. The CDR3 DNA sequence: TGTGCCAGCAGCTTAGGCGTAGGGTCGAAAGCTTTCTTT. Its protein product is CASSLGVGSKAFF. Full variable domain (rest looked up from reference TRBV11-3 and TRBJ1-1): EAGVVQSPRYKIIEKKQPVAFWCNPISGHNTLYWYLQNLGQGPELLIRYENEEAVDDSQLPKDRFSAERLKGVDSTLKIQPAELGDSAVYLCASSLGVGSKAFFGQGTRLTVV.

This clone has only one observation. The gene calls are TRBV7-2 and TRBJ2-1, with D possibly being TRBD2 (6 bases). V shed 4 bases and J shed 0 bases, with 16 bases lying between them. Germline-derived CDR1 and CDR2 are SGHTA and FQGNSA. The CDR3 spans 17 residues. Here the CDR3 DNA reads TGTGCCAGCAGCTCCCCGGGGGTGGGGCCCTCCTACAATGAGCAGTTCTTC. Translation: CASSSPGVGPSYNEQFF.

The chain links TRBV12-5 to TRBJ1-5, with 7 bases lining up with TRBD1. V shed 1 base and J 3 bases; nucleotides not matched to a gene: 12. The CDR3 spans 18 residues. The germline CDR1 and CDR2 sequences are LGHNT and FRNRAP. The CDR3 spells CASGLALSGQVLNQPQHF. The CDR3 bases are TGTGCTAGTGGTTTGGCCCTCTCCGGACAGGTCCTCAATCAGCCCCAGCATTTT.

This clone was seen a few times. The chain employs TRBV11-3 and TRBJ2-7; TRBD1 or TRBD2 may be the D gene (5 bases each). The CDR3 loop spans 15 amino acids. The germline V gene has CDR1 SGHNT and CDR2 YENEEA. V lost 1 base to trimming and J lost 3 bases, with 13 bases between them. CDR3 sequence reads: CASSLVRGRSYEQYF. Here the CDR3 DNA reads TGTGCCAGCAGCTTAGTGAGGGGACGAAGCTACGAGCAGTACTTC.

The chain uses TRBV9 and TRBJ1-1; D is possibly TRBD1 (5 bases). The V end was cut by 4 bases, the J end by 4 bases, with 17 bases between. The CDR3 covers 15 residues. CDR1 is SGDLS, CDR2 YYNGEE, per germline. In DNA form, the CDR3 reads TGTGCCAGCAGCACAAGCGGAAGGGGTGGCACTGAAGCTTTCTTT. This gives the protein CASSTSGRGGTEAFF.

The chain employs TRBV29-1 and TRBJ1-2, with D perhaps matching TRBD1 (6 bases). The V end was cut by 2 bases, the J end by 3 bases, with 10 bases between. The CDR3 is 13 residues long. CDR1 and CDR2 (germline): SQVTM, ANQGSEA. The CDR3 sequence: CSVEWGAYYGYTF. The CDR3 DNA is TGCAGCGTTGAATGGGGGGCATACTATGGCTACACCTTC.

The chain has TRBV13 and TRBJ1-6; 10 nucleotides line up with TRBD1. The CDR3 consists of 16 residues. The V and J ends lost 5 bases and 4 bases, in that order; junction bases with no gene match: 5. Germline V gene lookup returns CDR1 PRHDT and CDR2 FYEKMQ (reference sequence). This CDR3 is CASSPGQGFYNSPLHF. The DNA of the CDR3 is TGTGCCAGCAGCCCGGGACAGGGGTTTTATAATTCACCCCTCCACTTT.

The rearrangement uses TRBV2 and TRBJ2-2; maybe TRBD1 (6 bases). Germline V gene lookup returns CDR1 SNHLY and CDR2 FYNNEI. This CDR3 has 15 residues. Trimming took 4 bases from V and 1 from J, leaving 10 bases between them. The CDR3 DNA reads as TGTGCCAGCAGTGTAGTGGGACAGAACACCGGGGAGCTGTTTTTT. This codes for CASSVVGQNTGELFF.

This chain links TRBV2 with TRBJ1-5; D is possibly TRBD1 (6 bases). CDR3 size: 18 residues. Germline V gene data show CDR1 as SNHLY and CDR2 as FYNNEI. V was trimmed by 4 bases and J by 4 bases, leaving 23 bases between them. CDR3 residues: CASSAGGSGEGGNQPQHF. The CDR3 bases are TGTGCCAGCAGTGCCGGGGGCTCAGGGGAGGGCGGGAATCAGCCCCAGCATTTT.

This clone was found once. The CDR3 DNA reads TGTGCCAGCAGCTTGCCGGGCATCCGGAACACTGAAGCTTTCTTT. It codes for CASSLPGIRNTEAFF. The V gene is TRBV5-6, the J gene TRBJ1-1; D uncertain. Germline V gene lookup returns CDR1 SGHDT and CDR2 YYEEEE. Trimming pared 1 base from V and 1 base from J, leaving 11 bases between. CDR3 length: 15 amino acids. Variable domain in full (rest from reference TRBV5-6 and TRBJ1-1): DAGVTQSPTHLIKTRGQQVTLRCSPKSGHDTVSWYQQALGQGPQFIFQYYEEEERQRGNFPDRFSGHQFPNYSSELNVNALLLGDSALYLCASSLPGIRNTEAFFGQGTRLTVV.